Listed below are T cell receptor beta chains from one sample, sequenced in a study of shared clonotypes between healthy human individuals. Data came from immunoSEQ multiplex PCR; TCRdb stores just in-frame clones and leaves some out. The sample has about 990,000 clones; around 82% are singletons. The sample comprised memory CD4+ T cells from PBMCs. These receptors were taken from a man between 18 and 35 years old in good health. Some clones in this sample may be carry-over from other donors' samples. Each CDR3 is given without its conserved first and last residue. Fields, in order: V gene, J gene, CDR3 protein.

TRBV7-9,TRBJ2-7,ASSPRDSARGEQY
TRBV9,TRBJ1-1,ASSRRTVTEAF
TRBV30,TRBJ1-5,AWSISTGNQPQH
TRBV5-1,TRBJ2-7,ASSLNVDRYEQY
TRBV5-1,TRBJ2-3,ASSPPRGVGTDTQY
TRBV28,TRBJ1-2,ASSTSGGVYT
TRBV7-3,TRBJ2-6,ASSLGQGTGANVLT
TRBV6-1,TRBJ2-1,ASSRDRIYNEQF
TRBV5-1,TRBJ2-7,ASSSYQSLATYEQY
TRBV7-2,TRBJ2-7,ASSLRGDYEQY
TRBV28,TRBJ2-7,ASRGWTGEQY
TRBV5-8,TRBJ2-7,ASSSGDLYEQY
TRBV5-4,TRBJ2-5,ASSSERTSQETQY
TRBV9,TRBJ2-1,ASSAAGQSYNEQF
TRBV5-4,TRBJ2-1,ASRLSQNSYNEQF
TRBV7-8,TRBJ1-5,ASSSQGYQPQH
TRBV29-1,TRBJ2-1,SVGRGNSYNEQF
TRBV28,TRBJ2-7,ASSPAGDRVGYEQY
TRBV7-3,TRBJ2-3,ASSPQADGTDTQY
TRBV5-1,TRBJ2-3,ASSLGPPPVTDTQY
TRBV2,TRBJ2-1,ASRTGTGYNEQF
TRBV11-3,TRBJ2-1,ASSLPNANEQF
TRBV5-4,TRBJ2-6,ASSLLASGANVLT
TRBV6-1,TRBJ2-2,ASRMDSLTGELF
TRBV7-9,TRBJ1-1,ASSSGFSNTEAF
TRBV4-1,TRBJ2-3,ASSQGGTSGRLGLDTDTQY
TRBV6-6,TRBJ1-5,ASSYSRGQGQPQH